This is a list of T cell receptor beta chains from one sample in a study of T-cell memory formation after mild COVID-19. One entry per CDR3 protein, called by TCRdb with MiXCR from the 5' RACE reads. Of some 450,000 distinct CDR3 sequences listed, 20% are singletons. The specimen was PBMCs or a T cell subset sorted from them (not recorded which). All receptors come from an adult woman who had mild COVID-19 (a few samples of this study predate the infection). Cell type and time point are not known. Each CDR3 is given with its conserved first and last residue. A D gene is named only where the DNA matches it firmly. Expanded clones are given a class, and other clones once, few, many or no size at all.

abundance	d_gene	v_gene	j_gene	len	CDR3nt	CDR3aa
many	TRBD2	TRBV27	TRBJ2-7	17	TGTGCCAGCAGCCAAAAGTCTCTGGGACTAGCGGACTACGAGCAGTACTTC	CASSQKSLGLADYEQYF
few	TRBD1	TRBV15	TRBJ1-2	15	TGTGCCACCAGCAGAGATATGGGACAGGGACTCGGCTACACCTTC	CATSRDMGQGLGYTF
NA	TRBD1	TRBV20-1	TRBJ1-1	14	TGCAGTGCTAGAGAGGGACAGTCGAACACTGAAGCTTTCTTT	CSAREGQSNTEAFF
NA	NA	TRBV9	TRBJ1-1	15	TGTGCCAGCAGCGTCCAGGGATACATGAACACTGAAGCTTTCTTT	CASSVQGYMNTEAFF
few	NA	TRBV7-2	TRBJ1-2	15	TGTGCCAGCAGCCCCGGGATGGGGGGCCTAGGGCTCTACACCTTC	CASSPGMGGLGLYTF
NA	NA	TRBV28	TRBJ2-7	14	TGTGCCAGCAGTTTCGTGACAGGAGCCTACGAGCAGTACTTC	CASSFVTGAYEQYF
few	TRBD1	TRBV12-3/TRBV12-4	TRBJ1-1	14	TGTGCCAGCAGTTTCAGGGGGAAGAACACTGAAGCTTTCTTT	CASSFRGKNTEAFF
NA	NA	TRBV6-2/TRBV6-3	TRBJ2-1	15	TGTGCCAGCAGTTACGCTCTCCGGGTTCTCACTGGGCAGTTCTTC	CASSYALRVLTGQFF
NA	NA	TRBV29-1	TRBJ2-3	12	TGCAGCGTTGAAGGGCACGTTGATACGCAGTATTTT	CSVEGHVDTQYF
few	TRBD1	TRBV7-9	TRBJ1-1	14	TGTGCCAGCAGCTCGACAGGGGGAGGAACTGAAGCTTTCTTT	CASSSTGGGTEAFF
few	NA	TRBV3-1	TRBJ2-2	14	TGTGCCAGCAGGCCAACAGGGCCCAACGGGGAGCTGTTTTTT	CASRPTGPNGELFF
few	TRBD1	TRBV12-3/TRBV12-4	TRBJ2-1	13	TGTGCCAGCCGGCCAGGGGGAGACAATGAGCAGTTCTTC	CASRPGGDNEQFF
NA	NA	TRBV23-1	TRBJ2-5	17	TGCGCCAGCAGTCAATCACCCGCCAGGCCGGGGCGGGAGACCCAGTACTTC	CASSQSPARPGRETQYF
NA	NA	TRBV2	TRBJ2-7	18	TGTGCCAGCAGTGAACGGGTGGGACGACCCCAGGGTTCCTACGAGCAGTACTTC	CASSERVGRPQGSYEQYF
NA	NA	TRBV6-2/TRBV6-3	TRBJ2-7	15	TGTGCCAGCAGGCCCCCGGGACCCCGGACCTACGAGCAGTACTTC	CASRPPGPRTYEQYF
NA	NA	TRBV11-2	TRBJ2-3	16	TGTGCCAGCAGCTTAGGTGTATCAGCTGGGCGGCGGACGCAGTATTTT	CASSLGVSAGRRTQYF
few	TRBD1	TRBV6-1	TRBJ1-5	14	TGTGCCACTACACAGGGGAGTGGGGTGCAGCCCCAGCATTTT	CATTQGSGVQPQHF
NA	TRBD2	TRBV5-1	TRBJ2-7	15	TGCGCCAGCAGCTTGGTGGCGGGAGCTATGGACGAGCAGTACTTC	CASSLVAGAMDEQYF
few	NA	TRBV12-3/TRBV12-4	TRBJ2-3	19	TGTGCCAGCAGTTTCCTAGTTTGGGGGTCCGACACTAGCACAGATACGCAGTATTTT	CASSFLVWGSDTSTDTQYF
NA	NA	TRBV6-5	TRBJ2-6	17	TGTGCCAGCAGTCTACGACAGCCCTACTCTGGGGCCAACGTCCTGACTTTC	CASSLRQPYSGANVLTF
few	TRBD1	TRBV4-1	TRBJ2-1	17	TGCGCCAGCAGCCAAGATCTGGCAGGGGGCATCAAGGGTGAGCAGTTCTTC	CASSQDLAGGIKGEQFF
NA	NA	TRBV12-3/TRBV12-4	TRBJ2-3	17	TGTGCCAGCAGTTTAGCAACTAGCCACCAAGTGGCAGATACGCAGTATTTT	CASSLATSHQVADTQYF